This record looks at one T cell receptor beta chain sequence and its context. Its antigen is currently unknown. This CDR3 is 16 amino acids long. Per the germline V gene, CDR1 is SGHAT and CDR2 is FQNNGV. V trimming: 5 bases; J trimming: 6 bases; junction bases outside the gene matches: 10. Every bulk PBMC sample received the same 350 ng of DNA. Here immunoSEQ multiplex PCR was the method, and the copy in TCRdb shows in-frame clones only, minus some. The sample includes tens of thousands of clones, around 90% of them seen just once. Regarding time point: pre-treatment baseline. Samples come from before therapy and from week 3 after the first blockade cycle. This record belongs to a study of blood T cell dynamics during melanoma immunotherapy. Study background: Metastatic melanoma patients received first-line pembrolizumab or nivolumab plus ipilimumab.

General observations from the study: Whether repertoire-driving clones were melanoma-specific could not be determined.

The chain couples TRBV11-2 to TRBJ2-2, with TRBD2 matching 9 bases. This clonotype originated in a human donor with melanoma. The sample consisted of blood, taken from a patient treated with checkpoint blockade. The CDR3 spells CASSQLLAGASGELFF. DNA of the CDR3: TGTGCCAGCAGCCAACTCTTAGCGGGAGCTTCCGGGGAGCTGTTTTTT.